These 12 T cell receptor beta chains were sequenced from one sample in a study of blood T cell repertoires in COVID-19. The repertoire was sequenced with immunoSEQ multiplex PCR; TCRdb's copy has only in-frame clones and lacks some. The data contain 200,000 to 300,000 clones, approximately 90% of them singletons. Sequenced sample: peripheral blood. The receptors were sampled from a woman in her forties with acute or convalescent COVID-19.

The CDR3 loop reads CASSFDSGGQETQYF. The CDR3 bases are TGTGCCAGCAGCTTTGATTCGGGGGGCCAGGAGACCCAGTACTTC. This chain uses TRBV7-2 with TRBJ2-5; possibly TRBD2 for D (7 bases). CDR1 and CDR2 from the germline V gene are SGHTA and FQGNSA. The V and J ends lost 3 bases and 5 bases respectively, with 16 bases between them. The CDR3 loop spans 15 amino acids. Full variable domain (rest looked up from reference TRBV7-2 and TRBJ2-5): GAGVSQSPSNKVTEKGKDVELRCDPISGHTALYWYRQSLGQGLEFLIYFQGNSAPDKSGLPSDRFSAERTGGSVSTLTIQRTQQEDSAVYLCASSFDSGGQETQYFGPGTRLLVL.

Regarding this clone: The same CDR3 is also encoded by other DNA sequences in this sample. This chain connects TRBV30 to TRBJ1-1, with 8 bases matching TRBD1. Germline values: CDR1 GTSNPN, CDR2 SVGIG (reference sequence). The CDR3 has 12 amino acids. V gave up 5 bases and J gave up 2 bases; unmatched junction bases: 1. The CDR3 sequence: CAWGQGNTEAFF. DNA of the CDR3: TGTGCCTGGGGACAGGGAAACACTGAAGCTTTCTTT. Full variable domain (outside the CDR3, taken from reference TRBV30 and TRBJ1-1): SQTIHQWPATLVQPVGSPLSLECTVEGTSNPNLYWYRQAAGRGLQLLFYSVGIGQISSEVPQNLSASRPQDRQFILSSKKLLLSDSGFYLCAWGQGNTEAFFGQGTRLTVV.

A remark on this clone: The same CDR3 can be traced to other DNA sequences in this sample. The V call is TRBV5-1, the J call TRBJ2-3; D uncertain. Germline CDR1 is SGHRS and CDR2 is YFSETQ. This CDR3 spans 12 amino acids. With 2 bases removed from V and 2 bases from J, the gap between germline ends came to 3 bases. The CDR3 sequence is CASSLYTDTQYF. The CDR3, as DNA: TGCGCCAGCAGCTTATACACAGATACGCAGTATTTT.

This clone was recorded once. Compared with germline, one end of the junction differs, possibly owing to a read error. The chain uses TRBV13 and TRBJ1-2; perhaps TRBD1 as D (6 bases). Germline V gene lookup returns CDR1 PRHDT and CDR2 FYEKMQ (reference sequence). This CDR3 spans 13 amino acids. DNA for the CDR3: TGTGCCAGCAGCGTAGGACAGTACTATGGCTACACCTTC. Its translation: CASSVGQYYGYTF.

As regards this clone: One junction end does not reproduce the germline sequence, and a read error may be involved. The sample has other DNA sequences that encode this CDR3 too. CDR3 bases: TGTAGCGTTGAAGATCTAACACAGGGCGTTGAAGCTTTCTTT. Amino acid sequence: CSVEDLTQGVEAFF. The rearrangement links TRBV29-1 to TRBJ1-1; possible D gene TRBD1, 6 bases. The CDR3 has 14 residues. The germline V gene encodes CDR1 SQVTM and CDR2 ANQGSEA. Full variable domain (missing parts from reference TRBV29-1 and TRBJ1-1): SAVISQKPSRDICQRGTSLTIQCQVDSQVTMMFWYRQQPGQSLTLIATANQGSEATYESGFVIDKFPISRPNLTFSTLTVSNMSPEDSSIYLCSVEDLTQGVEAFFGQGTRLTVV.

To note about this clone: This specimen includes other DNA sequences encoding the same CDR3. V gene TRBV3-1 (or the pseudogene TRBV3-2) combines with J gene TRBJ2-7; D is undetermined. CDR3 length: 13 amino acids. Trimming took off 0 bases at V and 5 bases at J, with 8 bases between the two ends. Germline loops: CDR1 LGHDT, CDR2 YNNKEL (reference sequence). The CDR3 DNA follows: TGTGCCAGCAGCCAAGAGGGTAGCCACGAGCAGTACGTC. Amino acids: CASSQEGSHEQYV.

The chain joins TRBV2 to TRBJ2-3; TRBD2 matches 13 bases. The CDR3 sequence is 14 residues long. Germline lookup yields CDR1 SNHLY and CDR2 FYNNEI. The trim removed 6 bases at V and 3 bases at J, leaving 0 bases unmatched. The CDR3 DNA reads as TGTGCCAGCAGGGGACTAGCGGGGACAGATACGCAGTATTTT. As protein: CASRGLAGTDTQYF. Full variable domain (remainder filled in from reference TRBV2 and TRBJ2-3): EPEVTQTPSHQVTQMGQEVILRCVPISNHLYFYWYRQILGQKVEFLVSFYNNEISEKSEIFDDQFSVERPDGSNFTLKIRSTKLEDSAMYFCASRGLAGTDTQYFGPGTRLTVL.

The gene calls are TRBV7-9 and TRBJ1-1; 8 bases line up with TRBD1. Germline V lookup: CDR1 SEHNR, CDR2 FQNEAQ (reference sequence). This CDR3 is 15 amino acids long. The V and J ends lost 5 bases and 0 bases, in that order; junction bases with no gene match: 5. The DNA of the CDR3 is TGTGCCAGCAGCCCAGGACAGGGCTTGAACACTGAAGCTTTCTTT. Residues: CASSPGQGLNTEAFF.

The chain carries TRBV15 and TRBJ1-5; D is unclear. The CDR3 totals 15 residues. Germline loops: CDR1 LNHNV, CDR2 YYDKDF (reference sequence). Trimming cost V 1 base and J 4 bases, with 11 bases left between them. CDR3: CATSRVRWENQPQHF. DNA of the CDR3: TGTGCCACCAGCAGAGTTAGGTGGGAGAATCAGCCCCAGCATTTT.

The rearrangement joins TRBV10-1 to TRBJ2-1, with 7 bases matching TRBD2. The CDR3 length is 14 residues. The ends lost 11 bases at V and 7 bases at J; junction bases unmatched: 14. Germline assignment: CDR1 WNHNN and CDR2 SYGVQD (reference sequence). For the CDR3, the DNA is TGCGCCTCAAGCCGGGGGGACTACAGAAATGAGCAGTTCTTC. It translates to CASSRGDYRNEQFF.

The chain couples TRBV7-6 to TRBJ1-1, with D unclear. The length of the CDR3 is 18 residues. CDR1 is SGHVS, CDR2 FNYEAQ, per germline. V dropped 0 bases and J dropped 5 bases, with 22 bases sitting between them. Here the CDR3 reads CASSLARWGLRAETEAFF. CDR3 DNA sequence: TGTGCCAGCAGCTTAGCCAGATGGGGTTTGAGGGCTGAAACTGAAGCTTTCTTT.

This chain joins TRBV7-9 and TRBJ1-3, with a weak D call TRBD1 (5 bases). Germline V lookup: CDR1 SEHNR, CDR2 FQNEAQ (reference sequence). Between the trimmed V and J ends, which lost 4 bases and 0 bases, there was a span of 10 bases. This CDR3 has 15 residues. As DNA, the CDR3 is TGTGCCAGCAGCTCCTGGGGGGACTCTGGAAACACCATATATTTT. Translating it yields CASSSWGDSGNTIYF. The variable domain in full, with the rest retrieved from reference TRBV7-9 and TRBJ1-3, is DTGVSQNPRHKITKRGQNVTFRCDPISEHNRLYWYRQTLGQGPEFLTYFQNEAQLEKSRLLSDRFSAERPKGSFSTLEIQRTEQGDSAMYLCASSSWGDSGNTIYFGEGSWLTVV.